The 11 T cell receptor beta chains given below trace back to one sample, sequenced in a study of shared clonotypes between healthy human individuals. Naive CD8 populations comprised CD45RO-negative cells positively selected for CCR7, excluding terminally differentiated effector memory CD45RA+ cells. Measured with immunoSEQ multiplex PCR; TCRdb has only the in-frame clones, and not every one. Of about 2.1 million clones listed, 80% to 95% are singletons. The sample taken for sequencing was naive CD8+ T cells from PBMCs. The receptors originated from a man between 18 and 35 years old in good health. Some clones in this sample may be carry-over from other donors' samples.

The V and J genes are TRBV12-5 and TRBJ2-3; 9 bases are shared with TRBD2. Losses at the gene ends were 7 bases for V and 4 bases for J; bases not matched to a gene: 12. The CDR3 is 16 amino acids. The germline CDR1 and CDR2 sequences are LGHNT and FRNRAP. DNA of the CDR3: TGTGCTAGTGCCCCTGGGCGGGAGGGCCTCTCAGATACGCAGTATTTT. Residues: CASAPGREGLSDTQYF.

The chain combines TRBV7-9 with TRBJ2-7, with D tentatively TRBD1 or TRBD2 (5 bases each). V lost 7 bases, J lost 0 bases, and 16 bases lay in between. Germline V gene sequence: CDR1 SEHNR, CDR2 FQNEAQ (reference sequence). This CDR3 comprises 15 residues. The CDR3 spells CASTDTGASSYEQYF. The CDR3 nucleotides are TGTGCCAGCACCGACACCGGGGCTAGCTCCTACGAGCAGTACTTC.

Comment on this clone: The same CDR3 is also encoded by other DNA sequences in this sample. V and J are TRBV10-3 and TRBJ1-2, with 7 bases aligning to TRBD1. Trimming took 4 bases from V and 2 from J; bases not matched to a gene: 4. The CDR3 loop spans 14 amino acids. Germline CDR1 reads ENHRY; CDR2 reads SYGVKD. In DNA form, the CDR3 reads TGTGCCATCAGTGTCGGACAGGTCAACTATGGCTACACCTTC. It specifies CAISVGQVNYGYTF.

The V and J genes are TRBV7-9 and TRBJ1-1, with D unclear. The V and J ends lost 3 bases and 4 bases respectively, with 12 bases between them. This CDR3 is built from 14 residues. Germline V gene data show CDR1 as SEHNR and CDR2 as FQNEAQ (reference sequence). The CDR3 reads CASSLRAVGTEAFF. The CDR3 nucleotides read TGTGCCAGCAGCTTGAGGGCCGTAGGCACTGAAGCTTTCTTT.

This clone was counted only a few times. The V gene is TRBV11-2, the J gene TRBJ1-1, with D uncertain. Germline-derived CDR1 and CDR2 are SGHAT and FQNNGV. CDR3 length equals 12 residues. V was pared by 2 bases and J by 10 bases, with 11 bases between. The CDR3 protein is CASSLLADRAFF. The CDR3 DNA sequence: TGTGCCAGCAGCTTACTGGCAGATCGAGCTTTCTTT.

Note on this clone: This CDR3 is also generated by other DNA sequences in the sample. The chain is built from TRBV7-9 and TRBJ1-2, with a weak D call TRBD1 (5 bases). Per germline, CDR1 SEHNR and CDR2 FQNEAQ (reference sequence). V lost 2 bases and J 4 bases, leaving 8 bases between the germline ends. The CDR3 contains 13 residues. CDR3 in amino acids: CASSLLGPYGYTF. CDR3 nucleotides: TGTGCCAGCAGCTTATTGGGGCCCTATGGCTACACCTTC.

V usage is TRBV28 and J usage is TRBJ2-3, with 14 positions matching TRBD2. The CDR3 loop spans 15 amino acids. With 8 bases clipped from V and 5 bases from J, the junction kept 6 bases outside the gene matches. CDR1 and CDR2 from the germline V gene are MDHEN and SYDVKM. The CDR3 is CASRLAGGRGDTQYF. In DNA form, the CDR3 reads TGTGCCAGCCGACTAGCGGGAGGGAGGGGAGATACGCAGTATTTT.

The chain has TRBV4-2 and TRBJ2-7; 7 bases align to TRBD2. This CDR3 comprises 15 residues. J was trimmed by 2 bases and V by 0 bases; bases with no gene match: 4. Germline lookup yields CDR1 LGHNA and CDR2 YNFKEQ. The CDR3 sequence: CASSQERDYAYEQYF. The CDR3 DNA is TGTGCCAGCAGCCAAGAGAGGGACTACGCCTACGAGCAGTACTTC.

The chain recombines TRBV9 with TRBJ2-7; 13 positions match TRBD2. The CDR3 consists of 16 residues. Per germline, CDR1 SGDLS and CDR2 YYNGEE. J gave up 6 bases and V 0 bases, and 6 bases lay outside the gene matches. The DNA of the CDR3 is TGTGCCAGCAGCGTAGGCCTAGGACTAGCGGGAGTCGAGCAGTACTTC. Amino acids: CASSVGLGLAGVEQYF.

The chain combines TRBV10-3 with TRBJ1-2, with D possibly being TRBD1 (5 bases). V shed 0 bases and J shed 13 bases, with 21 bases lying between them. Germline values: CDR1 ENHRY, CDR2 SYGVKD. This CDR3 has 15 amino acids. The DNA of the CDR3 is TGTGCCATCAGTGAGTCACTCCTGGGGCTGGAGGGGTGCACCTTC. Translation: CAISESLLGLEGCTF.

The V call is TRBV28, the J call TRBJ2-2; D perhaps matches TRBD2 (5 bases). The CDR3 contains 16 residues. V lost 4 bases and J 5 bases, leaving 17 bases between the germline ends. The germline V gene has CDR1 MDHEN and CDR2 SYDVKM. The CDR3 DNA is TGTGCCAGCAGTTCCCCCGAGGAGGAGGTGACCGGGGAGCTGTTTTTT. It codes for CASSSPEEEVTGELFF.